Shown below are 11 T cell receptor beta chains from a single sample sequenced in a study of T cell repertoires in cytomegalovirus infection. Using its own MiXCR run on the reads, TCRdb lists one record per CDR3 protein. The sample holds 55,000 to 85,000 distinct CDR3 sequences, 3% to 4.5% seen once. Sequencing was done on a sample of PBMCs. The origin of the receptors is a human donor in good health (CMV status not recorded). Some clones in this sample may be carry-over from other donors' samples.

This clonotype counts as medium-sized. This chain links TRBV7-2 with TRBJ2-3; possibly TRBD1 or TRBD2 for D (5 bases each). V was shortened by 3 bases and J by 1 base, with 17 bases between the two germline ends. CDR3 length: 17 amino acids. Germline assignment: CDR1 SGHTA and CDR2 FQGNSA. The CDR3 DNA sequence: TGTGCCAGCAGCTTGGGAGTGGGGCAAAGAGGCACAGATACGCAGTATTTT. This codes for CASSLGVGQRGTDTQYF.

Ten or more counts support this clonotype. The chain joins TRBV7-2 to TRBJ1-1; a weak D match, TRBD1 (6 bases). V was shortened by 5 bases and J by 0 bases, with 13 bases between the two germline ends. This CDR3 comprises 15 residues. The germline gives CDR1 SGHTA, CDR2 FQGNSA. The CDR3 coding sequence is TGTGCCAGCAGCCCATACAGGGCCCTGAACACTGAAGCTTTCTTT. This gives the protein CASSPYRALNTEAFF.

This clonotype occurred many times. The chain has TRBV20-1 and TRBJ2-1, with 8 bases matching TRBD2. This CDR3 has 13 amino acids. Germline V gives CDR1 DFQATT, CDR2 SNEGSKA (reference sequence). J gave up 6 bases and V 3 bases, and 4 bases lay outside the gene matches. The CDR3 sequence: CSASPGTSNEQFF. The DNA of the CDR3 is TGCAGTGCTAGCCCCGGGACTAGCAATGAGCAGTTCTTC.

This clonotype was detected many times. This rearrangement joins TRBV7-9 to TRBJ2-2, with 8 bases fitting TRBD2. V lost 2 bases to trimming and J lost 6 bases; unmatched junction nucleotides: 5. Germline CDR1 reads SEHNR; CDR2 reads FQNEAQ (reference sequence). The CDR3 is made up of 15 amino acids. The CDR3 nucleotides are TGTGCCAGCAGCTTAAGCGGGAGTGGGCCCGGGGAGCTGTTTTTT. It yields the protein CASSLSGSGPGELFF.

This clonotype was counted ten times or more. The chain combines TRBV12-3 or TRBV12-4 with TRBJ1-5; TRBD1 agrees at 7 bases. The CDR3 extends over 12 amino acids. The V and J ends lost 7 bases and 6 bases, in that order; junction bases with no gene match: 3. The CDR3: CASTGGGQPQHF. In DNA form, the CDR3 reads TGTGCCAGCACAGGGGGAGGTCAGCCCCAGCATTTT.

This rearrangement joins TRBV7-8 to TRBJ1-4; 9 bases are shared with TRBD1. The germline V gene has CDR1 SGHVS and CDR2 FQNEAQ. V was clipped by 6 bases and J by 7 bases; unmatched bases: 3. The CDR3 totals 13 residues. CDR3 DNA sequence: TGTGCCAGCAGGCGGGGACAGGGTGAAAAACTGTTTTTT. Its translation is CASRRGQGEKLFF.

This clonotype was found many times. The chain links TRBV7-2 to TRBJ1-2, with 8 positions matching TRBD1. J was trimmed by 0 bases and V by 5 bases; bases with no gene match: 8. The CDR3 extends over 16 amino acids. The germline gives CDR1 SGHTA, CDR2 FQGNSA. CDR3 sequence: CASSLTGGPPNYGYTF. The CDR3 coding sequence is TGTGCCAGCAGCCTTACAGGGGGGCCTCCTAACTATGGCTACACCTTC.

This clonotype came up many times. The chain couples TRBV7-2 to TRBJ2-3; tentative D call: TRBD2 (5 bases). The CDR3 sequence is 13 residues long. Trimming shortened V by 5 bases and J by 6 bases, and 12 bases separated the two germline ends. CDR1 SGHTA and CDR2 FQGNSA come from the germline V gene. Here the CDR3 DNA reads TGTGCCAGCAGCGGATCGGGCGGGGATACGCAGTATTTT. Its protein is CASSGSGGDTQYF.

In this sample, this clonotype turned up many times. The rearrangement uses TRBV7-2 and TRBJ2-3; 8 nucleotides align to TRBD2. The CDR3 has 15 amino acids. V gave up 5 bases and J gave up 6 bases; unmatched junction bases: 10. Germline V gene data show CDR1 as SGHTA and CDR2 as FQGNSA. The chain's CDR3 is CASSPLAGRGDTQYF. As DNA, the CDR3 is TGTGCCAGCAGCCCTCTGGCCGGGAGGGGTGATACGCAGTATTTT.

This clonotype was counted many times. The chain carries TRBV29-1 and TRBJ2-7; 8 bases are a match to TRBD2. Germline CDR1 SQVTM, CDR2 ANQGSEA. This CDR3 has 18 amino acids. The V segment lost 5 bases and the J segment 2 bases; nucleotides outside the gene matches: 20. CDR3 sequence: CSVFKPRGSGTLTYEQYF. The CDR3 nucleotides are TGCAGCGTTTTTAAGCCTCGGGGTAGCGGGACCCTAACCTACGAGCAGTACTTC.

This clonotype was counted at least ten times. The gene calls are TRBV12-3 or TRBV12-4 and TRBJ2-1, with D uncertain. The CDR3 runs to 14 residues. The V end lost 1 base, the J end lost 5 bases, and 9 bases lay between the germline ends. DNA of the CDR3: TGTGCCAGCAGTTTAGGGGGTACAGACAATGAGCAGTTCTTC. Its translation: CASSLGGTDNEQFF.